These 7 T cell receptor beta chains were all obtained from the same sample, sequenced in a study of cytomegalovirus exposure and HLA in healthy donors. 13 Jbeta primers and 60 Vbeta primers were used for the PCR. Produced via immunoSEQ multiplex PCR; TCRdb's table is partial and in-frame only. Among 93,000 or so clones listed, 60% to 85% were seen once. What was sequenced was PBMCs. The receptors here all came from a man between 45 and 60 years old in good health and CMV-seropositive.

This clone was recorded a few times. The chain combines TRBV5-6 with TRBJ2-6; 8 positions agree with TRBD2. In germline, CDR1 is SGHDT, CDR2 YYEEEE. The CDR3 runs 19 residues. The V and J ends lost 1 base and 3 bases, in that order; junction bases with no gene match: 12. In nucleotides, the CDR3 is TGTGCCAGCAGCTTGTTTAGAACCGGGACTAGGGGTGGGGCCAACGTCCTGACTTTC. It is translated as CASSLFRTGTRGGANVLTF. The whole variable domain, remainder taken from reference TRBV5-6 and TRBJ2-6, is DAGVTQSPTHLIKTRGQQVTLRCSPKSGHDTVSWYQQALGQGPQFIFQYYEEEERQRGNFPDRFSGHQFPNYSSELNVNALLLGDSALYLCASSLFRTGTRGGANVLTFGAGSRLTVL.

The gene calls are TRBV19 and TRBJ2-2, with D uncertain. CDR1 and CDR2 (germline): LNHDA, SQIVND (reference sequence). Trimming removed 7 bases at V and 3 bases at J, with 12 bases between. CDR3 length equals 14 residues. The CDR3: CASNLRLDTGELFF. Written as DNA, the CDR3 is TGTGCCAGTAACCTACGGTTAGACACCGGGGAGCTGTTTTTT.

This chain uses TRBV7-6 with TRBJ2-5; TRBD1 matches at 11 bases. Germline trimming cut 1 base from V and 7 bases from J; bases unmatched to any gene: 5. This CDR3 region has 15 residues. Germline CDR1 is SGHVS and CDR2 is FNYEAQ. CDR3 sequence reads: CASSLGSGQGVTQYF. CDR3 in DNA: TGTGCCAGCAGCTTAGGGTCGGGACAGGGGGTGACCCAGTACTTC.

This clone was recorded a few times. CDR3 sequence reads: CASSLPGLAIETQYF. The CDR3 DNA reads as TGTGCCAGCAGCTTGCCGGGACTAGCGATCGAGACCCAGTACTTC. V and J are TRBV5-6 and TRBJ2-5, with 10 positions matching TRBD2. J was trimmed by 5 bases and V by 1 base; bases with no gene match: 5. The CDR3 totals 15 residues. The germline CDR1 and CDR2 sequences are SGHDT and YYEEEE.

The chain couples TRBV18 to TRBJ1-2; D ambiguous. This CDR3 has 13 residues. Germline V gene data show CDR1 as KGHSH and CDR2 as LQKENI. Deletions cut 3 bases from V and 2 bases from J, with 7 bases between. CDR3 sequence reads: CASSPRFNYGYTF. As DNA, the CDR3 is TGTGCCAGCTCACCCCGGTTCAACTATGGCTACACCTTC.

The sample holds a few counts of this clone. The J gene is TRBJ2-5, the V gene TRBV7-9, with TRBD1 matching over 7 bases. The CDR3 has 16 residues. Germline V CDR1 and CDR2: SEHNR, FQNEAQ (reference sequence). Trimming cost V 5 bases and J 5 bases; bases outside gene matches: 14. The CDR3 bases are TGTGCCAGCAGCAAAGGACAGGCGACTTTCACTGAGACCCAGTACTTC. The encoded protein is CASSKGQATFTETQYF.

The V gene is TRBV9, the J gene TRBJ2-1; tentative D call: TRBD2 (6 bases). CDR3 length equals 17 residues. Germline V CDR1 and CDR2: SGDLS, YYNGEE. Trimming removed 3 bases from V and 12 bases from J, with 28 bases in between. The CDR3 coding sequence is TGTGCCAGCAGCGCCGTGCCGGTAGCTAGCGAGATTGGGTTGCAGTTCTTC. Translated: CASSAVPVASEIGLQFF.